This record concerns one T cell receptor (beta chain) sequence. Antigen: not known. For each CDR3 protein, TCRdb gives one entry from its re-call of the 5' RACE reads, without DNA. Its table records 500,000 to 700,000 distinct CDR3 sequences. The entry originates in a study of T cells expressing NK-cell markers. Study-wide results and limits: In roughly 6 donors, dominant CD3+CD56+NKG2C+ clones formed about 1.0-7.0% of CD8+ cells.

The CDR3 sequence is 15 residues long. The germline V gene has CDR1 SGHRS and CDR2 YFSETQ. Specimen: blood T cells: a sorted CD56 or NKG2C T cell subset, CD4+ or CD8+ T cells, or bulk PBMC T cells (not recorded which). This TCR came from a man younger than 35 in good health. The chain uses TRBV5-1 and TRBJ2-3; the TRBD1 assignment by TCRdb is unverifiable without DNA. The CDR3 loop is CASSAGIPAEDTQYF.